This T cell receptor beta chain emerged from a study of T cell repertoires in cytomegalovirus infection. This CDR3 is built from 15 residues. V shed 1 base and J shed 0 bases, with 9 bases lying between them. Germline loops: CDR1 LNHNV, CDR2 YYDKDF (reference sequence). This clonotype was detected only a few times. Its antigen remains unknown. A single record per CDR3 protein comes from TCRdb applying MiXCR to the reads. The table has under 850,000 distinct CDR3 sequences, around 31% seen once. This TCR was recovered from a human donor in good health (CMV status not recorded). Some clones in this sample may be carry-over from other donors' samples. The sample in question was cultured PBMCs, obtained from culture after CMV antigen stimulation. The chain employs TRBV15 and TRBJ1-1, with D possibly matching TRBD1 (5 bases). DNA of the CDR3: TGTGCCACCAGCAGAGTAGACAGCTTGAACACTGAAGCTTTCTTT. Its translation is CATSRVDSLNTEAFF.